The rows below give T cell receptor beta chains drawn from one sample of a study of tumor-infiltrating lymphocytes in localized non-small cell lung cancer. Method: immunoSEQ multiplex PCR; TCRdb's copy keeps in-frame clones and lacks some. The table records around 25,000 clones, approximately 73% of them present only once. The material sequenced was lung tumor tissue. All receptors come from a human donor with non-small cell lung cancer. CDR3s include the opening cysteine and the closing phenylalanine or tryptophan. A D gene is named only where the DNA matches it firmly. Rows give clone size only sometimes, using once, few, many, or a class for an expanded clone.

J gene: TRBJ2-3
D gene: TRBD2
V gene: TRBV9
clone size: -
CDR3 protein: CASSVTSGSLTSTDTQYF
CDR3 DNA: TGTGCCAGCAGCGTTACTAGCGGGAGCCTAACTAGCACAGATACGCAGTATTTT

J gene: TRBJ2-7
D gene: TRBD2
V gene: TRBV6-6
clone size: -
CDR3 protein: CASSRTSGGAKEQYF
CDR3 DNA: TGTGCCAGCAGTCGGACTAGCGGGGGGGCGAAAGAGCAGTACTTC

J gene: TRBJ2-1
D gene: -
V gene: TRBV4-2
clone size: -
CDR3 protein: CASSEFEGGPRNEQFF
CDR3 DNA: TGTGCCAGCAGCGAATTCGAGGGGGGCCCCAGGAATGAGCAGTTCTTC

J gene: TRBJ2-7
D gene: -
V gene: TRBV5-4
clone size: -
CDR3 protein: CASSFGGGWAYEQYF
CDR3 DNA: TGTGCCAGCAGCTTCGGAGGGGGTTGGGCGTACGAGCAGTACTTC

J gene: TRBJ1-1
D gene: TRBD1
V gene: TRBV7-8
clone size: -
CDR3 protein: CASSPYGTGANTEAFF
CDR3 DNA: TGTGCCAGCAGCCCTTACGGGACAGGGGCGAACACTGAAGCTTTCTTT

J gene: TRBJ2-7
D gene: TRBD2
V gene: TRBV28
clone size: -
CDR3 protein: CASSPFSGVEEQYF
CDR3 DNA: TGTGCCAGCAGTCCCTTTAGCGGGGTCGAAGAGCAGTACTTC

J gene: TRBJ2-7
D gene: -
V gene: TRBV27
clone size: -
CDR3 protein: CASSFRVSRSYEQYF
CDR3 DNA: TGTGCCAGCAGTTTCAGGGTATCAAGATCCTACGAGCAGTACTTC

J gene: TRBJ1-6
D gene: -
V gene: TRBV18
clone size: -
CDR3 protein: CASSRIYNSPLHF
CDR3 DNA: TGTGCCAGCTCACGGATTTATAATTCACCCCTCCACTTT

J gene: TRBJ2-5
D gene: -
V gene: TRBV11-3
clone size: -
CDR3 protein: CASSLPLASGETQYF
CDR3 DNA: TGTGCCAGCAGCTTACCCCTAGCGAGCGGGGAGACCCAGTACTTC

J gene: TRBJ1-1
D gene: -
V gene: TRBV19
clone size: -
CDR3 protein: CASSTGWEFKAFF
CDR3 DNA: TGTGCCAGTAGCACAGGGTGGGAGTTTAAAGCTTTCTTT

J gene: TRBJ2-7
D gene: TRBD2
V gene: TRBV7-2
clone size: -
CDR3 protein: CASSWERGGAYEQYF
CDR3 DNA: TGTGCCAGCAGCTGGGAGCGGGGGGGAGCCTACGAGCAGTACTTC

J gene: TRBJ2-2
D gene: -
V gene: TRBV5-4
clone size: -
CDR3 protein: CASSSRAGELFF
CDR3 DNA: TGTGCCAGCAGCTCAAGGGCCGGAGAGCTGTTTTTT

J gene: TRBJ1-1
D gene: -
V gene: TRBV6-6
clone size: -
CDR3 protein: CASSYRAGETEAFF
CDR3 DNA: TGTGCCAGCAGTTACCGGGCAGGGGAGACTGAAGCTTTCTTT

J gene: TRBJ1-1
D gene: -
V gene: TRBV5-4
clone size: few
CDR3 protein: CASSREVEVHTEAFF
CDR3 DNA: TGTGCCAGCAGCAGGGAAGTGGAGGTTCACACTGAAGCTTTCTTT

J gene: TRBJ2-4
D gene: -
V gene: TRBV30
clone size: -
CDR3 protein: CAWSVRTARDIQYF
CDR3 DNA: TGTGCCTGGAGTGTACGGACCGCTCGAGACATTCAGTACTTC

J gene: TRBJ1-1
D gene: -
V gene: TRBV5-1
clone size: -
CDR3 protein: CASSLGTSTEAFF
CDR3 DNA: TGCGCCAGCAGCTTGGGGACCTCCACTGAAGCTTTCTTT

J gene: TRBJ2-2
D gene: TRBD2
V gene: TRBV7-2
clone size: -
CDR3 protein: CASSFRTSGPRGTGELFF
CDR3 DNA: TGTGCCAGCAGCTTTAGAACTAGCGGGCCACGGGGCACCGGGGAGCTGTTTTTT

J gene: TRBJ1-4
D gene: -
V gene: TRBV20-1
clone size: -
CDR3 protein: CSAREGEKLFF
CDR3 DNA: TGCAGTGCTAGGGAGGGTGAAAAACTGTTTTTT

J gene: TRBJ2-1
D gene: TRBD2
V gene: TRBV5-1
clone size: -
CDR3 protein: CASSTSGVSYNEQFF
CDR3 DNA: TGCGCCAGCAGTACTAGCGGGGTTTCCTACAATGAGCAGTTCTTC

J gene: TRBJ2-2
D gene: -
V gene: TRBV27
clone size: -
CDR3 protein: CASSPDGVGELFF
CDR3 DNA: TGTGCCAGCAGTCCAGACGGGGTGGGGGAGCTGTTTTTT

J gene: TRBJ1-4
D gene: TRBD1
V gene: TRBV5-6
clone size: -
CDR3 protein: CASSPYRGNNEKLFF
CDR3 DNA: TGTGCCAGCAGCCCGTACAGGGGGAATAATGAAAAACTGTTTTTT

J gene: TRBJ1-1
D gene: -
V gene: TRBV11-2
clone size: -
CDR3 protein: CASSLVRGSTEAFF
CDR3 DNA: TGTGCCAGCAGCTTAGTCCGCGGGAGCACTGAAGCTTTCTTT

J gene: TRBJ1-1
D gene: -
V gene: TRBV7-3
clone size: -
CDR3 protein: CASSLGYNTEAFF
CDR3 DNA: TGTGCCAGCAGCTTAGGATACAACACTGAAGCTTTCTTT